This record concerns one T cell receptor (beta chain) sequence. V lost 3 bases, J lost 3 bases, and 4 bases stayed unmatched. The CDR3 is made up of 15 amino acids. Looked up from germline, CDR1 is SEHNR and CDR2 is FQNEAQ (reference sequence). This record comes from a study of PD-1 blockade in classical Hodgkin lymphoma. No patient escaped relapse after autologous stem cell transplantation, and brentuximab vedotin exposure varied. Data came from immunoSEQ multiplex PCR; TCRdb stores just in-frame clones and leaves some out. The data show around 40,000 clones, just under 80% seen once. This specimen consisted of peripheral blood mononuclear cells (PBMCs), obtained at baseline. This chain connects TRBV7-9 to TRBJ2-2; 7 bases map to TRBD2. This TCR was recovered from a human donor with classical Hodgkin lymphoma. The CDR3 DNA follows: TGTGCCAGCAGCTTGGAGCGGGGATACACCGGGGAGCTGTTTTTT. Its translation is CASSLERGYTGELFF. The full variable domain, in which reference TRBV7-9 and TRBJ2-2 provide the parts outside the CDR3, is DTGVSQNPRHKITKRGQNVTFRCDPISEHNRLYWYRQTLGQGPEFLTYFQNEAQLEKSRLLSDRFSAERPKGSFSTLEIQRTEQGDSAMYLCASSLERGYTGELFFGEGSRLTVL.